This T cell receptor (beta chain) was recorded in a study of blood T cells in healthy people across ages. Sample-barcoded 5' priming and a J-beta primer mix drove a second PCR of about 6 to 12 cycles. MiXCR was run by TCRdb on the 5' RACE reads, yielding one entry per CDR3 protein. There are about 1.6 million distinct CDR3 sequences in the sample; about 31% occur only once, and around 11% lies in the top ten. This clonotype has more than one count but fewer than ten. Trimming cost V 3 bases and J 5 bases, with 10 bases left between them. Germline V gene lookup returns CDR1 LNHNV and CDR2 YYDKDF (reference sequence). The CDR3 spans 13 residues.

Sequences were obtained from blood. The sequence came from a woman aged 25 to 39 in good health. This chain links TRBV15 with TRBJ2-5; TRBD2 is a possible D gene (5 bases). Written as DNA, the CDR3 is TGTGCCACCAGCAGTGGCGTAGCGGAGACCCAGTACTTC. Protein sequence: CATSSGVAETQYF.